A single sample is the source of the 26 T cell receptor beta chains below, sequenced in a study of blood T cell repertoires in COVID-19. Generated by immunoSEQ multiplex PCR, the TCRdb table keeps only in-frame clones and is missing some. Seen here are under 250,000 clones, under 85% observed once, and the top ten hold about 1.8%. The sample consisted of PBMCs or T cells enriched from blood (not recorded which). The receptors derive from a man in his sixties who had recovered from COVID-19.

This rearrangement joins TRBV15 to TRBJ1-4; 7 bases are a match to TRBD1. This CDR3 spans 14 amino acids. Germline trimming cut 9 bases from V and 6 bases from J; bases unmatched to any gene: 10. CDR1 LNHNV and CDR2 YYDKDF come from the germline V gene (reference sequence). This CDR3 is CATTNGQGDEKLFF. The CDR3 bases are TGTGCCACTACAAACGGGCAGGGGGATGAAAAACTGTTTTTT.

The J gene is TRBJ1-2, the V gene TRBV18, with D hard to call. This CDR3 is 16 amino acids long. Germline lookup yields CDR1 KGHSH and CDR2 LQKENI. The ends were cut back, 0 bases at V and 5 bases at J, with 16 bases in the middle. The CDR3 sequence is CASSPPGTASGYGYTF. The DNA of the CDR3 is TGTGCCAGCTCACCACCGGGAACAGCGTCGGGGTATGGCTACACCTTC. The full variable domain, its missing parts supplied by reference TRBV18 and TRBJ1-2, is NAGVMQNPRHLVRRRGQEARLRCSPMKGHSHVYWYRQLPEEGLKFMVYLQKENIIDESGMPKERFSAEFPKEGPSILRIQQVVRGDSAAYFCASSPPGTASGYGYTFGSGTRLTVV.

The chain has TRBV6-6 and TRBJ2-7, with 7 positions matching TRBD1. The V and J ends lost 2 bases and 0 bases, in that order; junction bases with no gene match: 7. This CDR3 spans 16 amino acids. From germline, CDR1 is MNHNY and CDR2 SVGAGI (reference sequence). CDR3 DNA: TGTGCCAGCAGTTACCCACCGGGACAGACCTCCTACGAGCAGTACTTC. This sequence encodes CASSYPPGQTSYEQYF.

J is TRBJ2-1 and V is TRBV12-3 or TRBV12-4; no definite D call. Deletions cut 6 bases from V and 12 bases from J, with 15 bases between. The CDR3 runs to 12 residues. CDR3 region: CASSAAWRGQFF. CDR3 sequence (DNA): TGTGCCAGCAGCGCCGCCTGGAGAGGGCAGTTCTTC.

The chain carries TRBV18 and TRBJ2-1, with 9 bases identical to TRBD1. Per the germline V gene, CDR1 is KGHSH and CDR2 is LQKENI. V gave up 4 bases and J gave up 8 bases; unmatched junction bases: 9. This CDR3 region has 15 residues. The CDR3 DNA is TGTGCCAGCTCACTCGGGACAGGGCGATACGATGAGCAGTTCTTC. Translating it yields CASSLGTGRYDEQFF.

The V call is TRBV2, the J call TRBJ2-3; 7 bases fit TRBD2. Per germline, CDR1 SNHLY and CDR2 FYNNEI. The CDR3 is 14 amino acids. After removal of 7 bases from V and 4 bases from J, the junction contained 8 bases not matched to a gene. The CDR3 DNA follows: TGTGCCAGCACCCGGGAGGTTGGGCCAGATACGCAGTATTTT. Translation: CASTREVGPDTQYF.

The J gene is TRBJ1-5, the V gene TRBV6-6, with D unclear. The germline V and J ends were trimmed by 7 bases and 1 base, with 11 bases remaining between them. The CDR3 runs 14 residues. Germline lookup yields CDR1 MNHNY and CDR2 SVGAGI (reference sequence). CDR3 nucleotides: TGTGCCAGCAATTCCCCCCAGAGCAATCAGCCCCAGCATTTT. Encoded protein: CASNSPQSNQPQHF.

The chain is built from TRBV2 and TRBJ2-2; a weak D match, TRBD2 (6 bases). V lost 9 bases and J 1 base, leaving 12 bases between the germline ends. CDR1 and CDR2 from the germline V gene are SNHLY and FYNNEI. This CDR3 has 14 amino acids. The CDR3: CARGGPMNTGELFF. In DNA, the CDR3 is TGTGCCAGGGGGGGACCGATGAACACCGGGGAGCTGTTTTTT.

This chain links TRBV7-2 with TRBJ1-6; 9 nucleotides align to TRBD1. The germline V gene encodes CDR1 SGHTA and CDR2 FQGNSA. The length of the CDR3 is 16 residues. V lost 5 bases to trimming and J lost 8 bases; unmatched junction nucleotides: 10. CDR3 amino acids: CASSLYQGQGDSPLHF. The CDR3 region has the DNA TGTGCCAGCAGCCTGTACCAGGGACAGGGCGATTCACCCCTCCACTTT.

This chain uses TRBV19 with TRBJ2-3; a weak D match, TRBD1 (6 bases). V lost 6 bases and J 0 bases, leaving 13 bases between the germline ends. The germline CDR1 and CDR2 sequences are LNHDA and SQIVND (reference sequence). The CDR3 has 15 residues. CDR3 coding DNA: TGTGCCAGTAGCCGGGACACGACTAGCACAGATACGCAGTATTTT. Its translation: CASSRDTTSTDTQYF.

J is TRBJ2-7 and V is TRBV14, with 8 bases lining up with TRBD1. The CDR3 totals 15 residues. Germline V gives CDR1 SGHDN, CDR2 FVKESK. V was pared by 1 base and J by 5 bases, with 7 bases of the junction left unmatched. CDR3 protein: CASSQAGGPFNEQYF. In nucleotides, the CDR3 is TGTGCCAGCAGCCAAGCAGGGGGCCCTTTCAACGAGCAGTACTTC.

The V and J genes are TRBV7-2 and TRBJ2-5, with TRBD2 matching 15 bases. This CDR3 is 15 amino acids long. Germline V lookup: CDR1 SGHTA, CDR2 FQGNSA. V dropped 5 bases and J dropped 10; count of bases not matched to a gene: 8. The CDR3 DNA reads as TGTGCCAGCAGCCCGTGGACTAGCGGGGGGGCTAACCAGTACTTC. This gives the protein CASSPWTSGGANQYF.

V usage is TRBV27 and J usage is TRBJ1-1; the D gene is possibly TRBD1 (6 bases). Germline lookup yields CDR1 MNHEY and CDR2 SMNVEV (reference sequence). The CDR3 contains 14 residues. The germline V and J ends were trimmed by 7 bases and 1 base, with 13 bases remaining between them. In DNA, the CDR3 is TGTGCCAGCAACCACAGGGCAGCGAACACTGAAGCTTTCTTT. This codes for CASNHRAANTEAFF.

CDR3 bases: TGTGCCAGCAGCGTTCGGGGGGACCAATCCCAGGGTGAAAAACTGTTTTTT. Encoded protein: CASSVRGDQSQGEKLFF. The rearrangement joins TRBV9 to TRBJ1-4; D might be TRBD1 (5 bases). V was trimmed by 2 bases and J by 7 bases, leaving 21 bases between them. The CDR3 is 17 residues long. Looked up from germline, CDR1 is SGDLS and CDR2 is YYNGEE. Variable domain in full (rest from reference TRBV9 and TRBJ1-4): DSGVTQTPKHLITATGQRVTLRCSPRSGDLSVYWYQQSLDQGLQFLIQYYNGEERAKGNILERFSAQQFPDLHSELNLSSLELGDSALYFCASSVRGDQSQGEKLFFGSGTQLSVL.

This chain links TRBV4-3 with TRBJ2-4; D perhaps matches TRBD2 (5 bases). Germline CDR1 reads LGHNA; CDR2 reads YSLEER. V was trimmed by 0 bases and J by 8 bases, leaving 8 bases between them. This CDR3 is built from 13 residues. The CDR3 here is CASSQEVGDIQYF. In DNA, the CDR3 is TGCGCCAGCAGCCAAGAAGTCGGGGACATTCAGTACTTC.

The J gene is TRBJ2-6, the V gene TRBV2; D remains ambiguous. The V end was cut by 3 bases, the J end by 0 bases, with 12 bases between. This CDR3 comprises 17 residues. CDR1 and CDR2 (germline): SNHLY, FYNNEI. Written as DNA, the CDR3 is TGTGCCAGCAGTGAGTCTGGTCTCGGCTCTGGGGCCAACGTCCTGACTTTC. Residues: CASSESGLGSGANVLTF. Combining the CDR3 with reference TRBV2 and TRBJ2-6 gives the whole variable domain EPEVTQTPSHQVTQMGQEVILRCVPISNHLYFYWYRQILGQKVEFLVSFYNNEISEKSEIFDDQFSVERPDGSNFTLKIRSTKLEDSAMYFCASSESGLGSGANVLTFGAGSRLTVL.

This clone was detected many times. The J gene is TRBJ2-5, the V gene TRBV4-1; 7 positions match TRBD1. This CDR3 comprises 15 residues. Germline CDR1 MGHRA, CDR2 YSYEKL. The V segment lost 4 bases and the J segment 1 base; nucleotides outside the gene matches: 6. CDR3 DNA sequence: TGCGCCAGCAGCCGAGAGGGACAGCCCCAAGAGACCCAGTACTTC. It encodes CASSREGQPQETQYF.

The V gene is TRBV3-1 (or the pseudogene TRBV3-2), the J gene TRBJ1-3; 8 bases match TRBD1. The CDR3 contains 16 residues. J lost 1 base, V lost 6 bases, and 8 bases had no gene match. CDR1 LGHDT and CDR2 YNNKEL come from the germline V gene (reference sequence). CDR3 residues: CASSPRTGPSGNTIYF. In nucleotides, the CDR3 is TGTGCCAGCAGTCCCAGGACAGGGCCGTCTGGAAACACCATATATTTT.

This chain links TRBV24-1 with TRBJ1-2, with 7 bases identical to TRBD1. From germline, CDR1 is KGHDR and CDR2 SFDVKD. This CDR3 comprises 16 residues. The junction had 10 bases not matched to a gene; V was cut back by 5 bases and J by 2 bases. CDR3: CATSGENQGQNYGYTF. The DNA of the CDR3 is TGTGCCACCAGTGGGGAGAACCAGGGACAGAACTATGGCTACACCTTC.

The genes are TRBV7-3 and TRBJ1-6; D gene ambiguous. With 4 bases removed from V and 7 bases from J, the gap between germline ends came to 11 bases. Germline loops: CDR1 SGHTA, CDR2 FQGTGA. The CDR3 has 14 residues. The CDR3: CASSSTPMNSPLHF. The CDR3, as DNA: TGTGCCAGCAGCTCGACACCGATGAATTCACCCCTCCACTTT. Together with reference TRBV7-3 and TRBJ1-6, the CDR3 gives the full variable domain: GAGVSQTPSNKVTEKGKYVELRCDPISGHTALYWYRQSLGQGPEFLIYFQGTGAADDSGLPNDRFFAVRPEGSVSTLKIQRTERGDSAVYLCASSSTPMNSPLHFGNGTRLTVT.

V and J are TRBV19 and TRBJ1-5; TRBD1 might be the D (5 bases). The CDR3 runs to 14 residues. Germline CDR1 LNHDA, CDR2 SQIVND (reference sequence). The ends were cut back, 7 bases at V and 2 bases at J, with 12 bases in the middle. The CDR3 protein is CASNPRGGNQPQHF. CDR3 coding DNA: TGTGCCAGTAATCCCCGGGGGGGCAATCAGCCCCAGCATTTT.

V gene TRBV5-4 combines with J gene TRBJ2-1, with D possibly being TRBD1 (8 bases). Germline V gene lookup returns CDR1 SGHNT and CDR2 YYREEE (reference sequence). The CDR3 is 15 residues long. Trimming removed 4 bases at V and 4 bases at J, with 15 bases between. The CDR3 reads CASSADREGYNEQFF. The CDR3 DNA sequence: TGTGCCAGCAGCGCGGACAGGGAGGGGTACAATGAGCAGTTCTTC.

V usage is TRBV19 and J usage is TRBJ1-2; 9 positions agree with TRBD1. This CDR3 is 14 amino acids long. Losses at the gene ends were 7 bases for V and 2 bases for J; bases not matched to a gene: 5. CDR1 and CDR2 (germline): LNHDA, SQIVND (reference sequence). The CDR3 region is CASIGTGINYGYTF. In nucleotides, the CDR3 is TGTGCCAGTATTGGGACAGGGATCAACTATGGCTACACCTTC.

This clone has a handful of counts. The genes are TRBV6-2 or TRBV6-3 and TRBJ1-5; the D is unclear. The CDR3 runs 15 residues. The V and J ends lost 5 bases and 0 bases respectively, with 11 bases between them. CDR1 MNHEY and CDR2 SVGEGT come from the germline V gene. In DNA, the CDR3 is TGTGCCAGCAGTCAAGCGGGGTATAGCAATCAGCCCCAGCATTTT. Its translation: CASSQAGYSNQPQHF.

This sequence joins TRBV18 and TRBJ1-3, with TRBD1 matching 8 bases. The germline V gene has CDR1 KGHSH and CDR2 LQKENI. The V gene end was trimmed by 2 bases and the J gene end by 7 bases; junction bases not matched to a gene: 4. The CDR3 runs 14 residues. This chain's CDR3 is CASSPSGGLNTIYF. For the CDR3, the DNA is TGTGCCAGCTCACCATCAGGGGGCCTGAACACCATATATTTT.

V and J are TRBV6-1 and TRBJ1-1; D uncertain. Germline V gives CDR1 MNHNS, CDR2 SASEGT. The CDR3 extends over 13 amino acids. V lost 1 base, J lost 2 bases, and 5 bases lay in between. CDR3 sequence: CASSEGGNTEAFF. The CDR3 DNA reads as TGTGCCAGCAGTGAAGGAGGAAACACTGAAGCTTTCTTT.